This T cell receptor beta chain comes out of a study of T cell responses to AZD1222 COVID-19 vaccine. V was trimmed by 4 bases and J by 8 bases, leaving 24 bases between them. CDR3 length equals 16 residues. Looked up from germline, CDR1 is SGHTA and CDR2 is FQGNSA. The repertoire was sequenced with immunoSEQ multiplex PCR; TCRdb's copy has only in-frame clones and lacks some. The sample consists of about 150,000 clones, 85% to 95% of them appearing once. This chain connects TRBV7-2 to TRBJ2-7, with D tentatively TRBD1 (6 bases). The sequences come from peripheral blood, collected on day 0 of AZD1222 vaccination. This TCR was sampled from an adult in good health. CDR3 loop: CASSSLRGHIPQQQYF. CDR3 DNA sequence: TGTGCCAGCAGCTCGTTAAGGGGACACATCCCACAACAGCAGTACTTC. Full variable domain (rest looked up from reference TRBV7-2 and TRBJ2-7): GAGVSQSPSNKVTEKGKDVELRCDPISGHTALYWYRQSLGQGLEFLIYFQGNSAPDKSGLPSDRFSAERTGGSVSTLTIQRTQQEDSAVYLCASSSLRGHIPQQQYFGPGTRLTVT.